This T cell receptor (beta chain) was captured by sequencing in a study of T cell clones after liver transplantation. Study in general: TCRbeta sequencing after a pre-transplant mixed lymphocyte reaction identified graft-donor-reactive clones, later tracked in post-transplant blood. Pre-transplant mixed lymphocyte reactions yielded third-party-reactive TCRbeta sequences as comparators for graft-donor-reactive sequences.

J lost 5 bases, V lost 3 bases, and 4 bases had no gene match. There are 14 residues in the CDR3. Looked up from germline, CDR1 is SGHTA and CDR2 is FQGNSA. On this clone: Its matching antigen is unknown.

Findings of the study overall: Post-transplant time points were not standardized, so conclusions are preliminary.

Some clones are missing from TCRdb's copy, which holds only in-frame ones; the method was immunoSEQ multiplex PCR. Among fewer than 45,000 clones listed, about 82% were seen once. Source: CD4+ T cells from blood, taken 24 months after liver transplant. The chain has TRBV7-2 and TRBJ2-5; 9 bases are shared with TRBD2. The origin of this receptor is a human patient who received a liver transplant. Some of these T cells may belong to the graft donor. This CDR3 is CASSFSGGIETQYF. CDR3 DNA: TGTGCCAGCAGCTTCAGCGGGGGGATCGAGACCCAGTACTTC.